The TCR beta chain described here comes from a study of siplizumab effects on memory and regulatory T cells. Study findings and constraints: Solely a minor proportion of alloreactive clones could be assigned to unstimulated subsets. Siplizumab cultures yielded proliferating Tregs whose suppressive function was not confirmed.

The CDR3 is 16 residues long. The germline V and J ends were trimmed by 4 bases and 8 bases, with 21 bases remaining between them. Germline loops: CDR1 SGHAT, CDR2 FQNNGV. TCR templates numbering some 10^5 were assayed per sample. Here immunoSEQ multiplex PCR was the method, and the copy in TCRdb shows in-frame clones only, minus some. The data hold tens of thousands of clones, with around 97% observed a single time. A single count supports this clone. Its target is unknown. The sample was naive CD4+ T cells sorted from blood. This chain joins TRBV11-2 and TRBJ2-1, with D possibly being TRBD1 or TRBD2 (5 bases each). This TCR derives from a human donor in good health. The CDR3 is CASSSAGGREWDEQFF. CDR3 sequence (DNA): TGTGCCAGCAGCTCGGCTGGGGGTCGAGAATGGGATGAGCAGTTCTTC.